This T cell receptor (beta chain) was captured in a study of blood T cell repertoires in COVID-19. Study-wide background: T cells, B-cell-depleted T cells, or PBMCs provided the cDNA or gDNA that served as material.

Germline V gene lookup returns CDR1 MNHEY and CDR2 SVGAGI. This CDR3 has 13 residues. V lost 10 bases to trimming and J lost 6 bases, with 18 bases between them. As handled by the study authors: Reference gene primers were amplified, and this amplification served to estimate nucleated cell counts. Sequencing was performed with immunoSEQ multiplex PCR; in TCRdb, only in-frame clones are kept and a portion is missing. That table furnishes V, J and clone size, whereas the DNA furnished D and trimming. The sample includes around 250,000 clones, about 85% of them seen just once. The sequencing sample was made of peripheral blood. The clonotype comes from a young man with active or convalescent COVID-19. The chain is built from TRBV6-5 and TRBJ1-2; D gene ambiguous. The CDR3 DNA sequence: TGTGCCATCCGGCCAGACTCATCCCATGGCTACACCTTC. It is translated as CAIRPDSSHGYTF.